These 6 T cell receptor beta chains share one sample of origin, sequenced in a study of beta chain features in type 1 diabetes. Antigen specificity for these receptors is unknown. Whole-study findings and limits: When Type 1 diabetes patients were examined, their TCRB CDR3s proved moderately but significantly shorter in all four CD4+ subsets.

The investigators reverse transcribed all of the isolated RNA, so they sequenced expressed TCRB transcripts. Sequencing used immunoSEQ multiplex PCR; TCRdb keeps in-frame clones, though not all of them. The sample gives about 160,000 clones, 9% to 12% of which show up once; 0.45% to 0.6% is in the top ten. The sample taken for sequencing was central memory CD4+ T cells from blood. These TCRs come from a man aged 30 to 39 with type 1 diabetes.

This clone was observed once. The J gene is TRBJ2-6, the V gene TRBV5-4; TRBD2 is a possible D gene (6 bases). CDR1 and CDR2 from the germline V gene are SGHNT and YYREEE (reference sequence). The CDR3 runs 16 residues. V gave up 2 bases and J gave up 1 base, with 10 bases separating them. The chain's CDR3 is CASSLSGRSGANVLTF. Written as DNA, the CDR3 is TGTGCCAGCAGCTTATCAGGGAGGTCTGGGGCCAACGTCCTGACTTTC.

This clone showed up just a few times. J is TRBJ2-7 and V is TRBV5-6; 10 bases map to TRBD1. Germline trimming cut 3 bases from V and 4 bases from J; bases unmatched to any gene: 10. Germline assignment: CDR1 SGHDT and CDR2 YYEEEE. The CDR3 sequence is 16 residues long. The chain's CDR3 is CASSYKPTGGLYEQYF. The CDR3 nucleotides read TGTGCCAGCAGCTACAAACCGACAGGGGGCTTATACGAGCAGTACTTC.

The chain couples TRBV28 to TRBJ2-3; 11 nucleotides agree with TRBD2. The CDR3 has 17 amino acids. V lost 6 bases and J lost 7; bases outside the gene matches: 15. CDR1 and CDR2 (germline): MDHEN, SYDVKM. CDR3 bases: TGTGCCAGCAGCAAGAGACTAGCGGGAAGGCCCGCTTATACGCAGTATTTT. This translates into CASSKRLAGRPAYTQYF.

The chain recombines TRBV5-6 with TRBJ2-5; no definite D call. The CDR3 contains 13 residues. Between the trimmed V and J ends, which lost 1 base and 4 bases, there was a span of 8 bases. Germline assignment: CDR1 SGHDT and CDR2 YYEEEE. CDR3 in amino acids: CASSLLSGETQYF. CDR3 in DNA: TGTGCCAGCAGCTTGCTCTCGGGAGAGACCCAGTACTTC.

The chain has TRBV5-1 and TRBJ2-7; the match to TRBD2 covers 9 bases. Trimming took 1 base from V and 5 from J; bases not matched to a gene: 7. This CDR3 is 15 amino acids long. The germline V gene has CDR1 SGHRS and CDR2 YFSETQ. CDR3 sequence: CASSLMTSGLNEQYF. The CDR3 coding sequence is TGCGCCAGCAGCTTGATGACTAGCGGACTAAACGAGCAGTACTTC.

This chain uses TRBV5-4 with TRBJ2-2, with 7 bases aligning to TRBD1. V lost 5 bases, J lost 2 bases, and 6 bases stayed unmatched. CDR1 and CDR2 from the germline V gene are SGHNT and YYREEE (reference sequence). This CDR3 has 15 amino acids. The CDR3: CASSFDRANTGELFF. The CDR3 DNA is TGTGCCAGCAGTTTCGACAGGGCCAACACCGGGGAGCTGTTTTTT.